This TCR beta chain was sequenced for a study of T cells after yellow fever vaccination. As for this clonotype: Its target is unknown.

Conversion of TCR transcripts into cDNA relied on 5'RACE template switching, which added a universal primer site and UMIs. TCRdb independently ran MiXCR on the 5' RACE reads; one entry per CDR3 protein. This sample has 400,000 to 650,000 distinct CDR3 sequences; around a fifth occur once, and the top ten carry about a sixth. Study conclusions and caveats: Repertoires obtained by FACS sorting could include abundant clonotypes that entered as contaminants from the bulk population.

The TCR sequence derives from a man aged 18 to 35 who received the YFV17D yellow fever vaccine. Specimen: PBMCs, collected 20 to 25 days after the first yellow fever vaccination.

DNA of the CDR3: TGTGCCAGCTCACCACACGGGGCGAGCTCCTACAATGAGCAGTTCTTC. It yields the protein CASSPHGASSYNEQFF. The rearrangement links TRBV18 to TRBJ2-1, with D tentatively TRBD1 or TRBD2 (5 bases each). V was clipped by 1 base and J by 0 bases, with 10 bases between them. The CDR3 contains 16 residues. Per germline, CDR1 KGHSH and CDR2 LQKENI. Full variable domain (remainder filled in from reference TRBV18 and TRBJ2-1): NAGVMQNPRHLVRRRGQEARLRCSPMKGHSHVYWYRQLPEEGLKFMVYLQKENIIDESGMPKERFSAEFPKEGPSILRIQQVVRGDSAAYFCASSPHGASSYNEQFFGPGTRLTVL.